This T cell receptor (beta chain) was profiled in a study of blood T cells in healthy people across ages. The wider study: T cells yielded about one barcoded beta molecule per two cells through template switching.

Donors were systemically healthy Caucasian individuals from Russia aged roughly 6 to 100 years. Roughly 10 milliliters of peripheral blood were drawn from each donor. Germline CDR1 and CDR2: GTSNPN and SVGIG (reference sequence). The CDR3 loop spans 16 amino acids. Primed by a sample-barcoded 5' primer and a J-beta primer mix, a second PCR proceeded for 7 to 11 cycles. TCRdb re-analysed the 5' RACE reads in MiXCR, keeping a single row per CDR3 protein. This sample has approximately 830,000 distinct CDR3 sequences, with approximately 65% found just once. The chain couples TRBV30 to TRBJ2-4; 9 positions match TRBD2. Gene TRBJ2-5 matches the end of the DNA better, so the J call may be wrong. The sequenced material came from blood. This receptor was obtained from a young man in good health. DNA for the CDR3: TGTGCCTGGGCGGACTTAGCGGGGGTTGGACAAGAGACCCAGTACTTC. It encodes CAWADLAGVGQETQYF.